Each of the 16 T cell receptor beta chains below was sequenced from the same sample in a study of shared clonotypes between healthy human individuals. Generated by immunoSEQ multiplex PCR, the TCRdb table keeps only in-frame clones and is missing some. The table records approximately 980,000 clones, approximately 80% of them present only once. Sequenced sample: memory CD4+ T cells sorted from blood. As to subset: CD45RA-negative fraction. These receptors all stem from a man aged 18 to 35 in good health.

J is TRBJ2-3 and V is TRBV7-9; 7 nucleotides agree with TRBD1. Looked up from germline, CDR1 is SEHNR and CDR2 is FQNEAQ (reference sequence). The CDR3 is made up of 15 amino acids. V gave up 8 bases and J gave up 2 bases; unmatched junction bases: 10. The CDR3 region is CASSSRDRLTDTQYF. In nucleotides, the CDR3 is TGTGCCAGCTCGTCGAGGGACAGACTCACAGATACGCAGTATTTT.

The rearrangement uses TRBV5-3 and TRBJ2-7; TRBD2 matches 9 bases. TRBV5-3 belongs to the ORF category, with a function that is uncertain. The CDR3 length is 15 residues. V dropped 3 bases and J dropped 2; count of bases not matched to a gene: 6. Here the CDR3 reads CARSYRLAAPYEQYF. The CDR3 nucleotides read TGTGCCAGAAGCTACAGACTAGCGGCACCCTACGAGCAGTACTTC.

In nucleotides, the CDR3 is TGTGCCAGCAGTGAGGACAGATCCCTACGAGAGACCCAGTACTTC. Translating gives CASSEDRSLRETQYF. The genes are TRBV2 and TRBJ2-5; perhaps TRBD1 as D (6 bases). Germline loops: CDR1 SNHLY, CDR2 FYNNEI. The CDR3 runs 15 residues. V was clipped by 3 bases and J by 4 bases, with 15 bases between them.

The chain links TRBV4-3 to TRBJ2-2; maybe TRBD1 (5 bases). The germline V and J ends were trimmed by 4 bases and 4 bases, with 13 bases remaining between them. The CDR3 has 15 amino acids. Per germline, CDR1 LGHNA and CDR2 YSLEER. DNA for the CDR3: TGCGCCAGCAGCCGAAACGACAGACCCACCGGGGAGCTGTTTTTT. Encoded protein: CASSRNDRPTGELFF.

The chain recombines TRBV4-3 with TRBJ2-1; D ambiguous. Germline-derived CDR1 and CDR2 are LGHNA and YSLEER. V lost 3 bases to trimming and J lost 3 bases, with 15 bases between them. The CDR3 is made up of 16 amino acids. CDR3 DNA sequence: TGCGCCAGCAGCCACCGGACCGGGCGAATCTACAATGAGCAGTTCTTC. Translating gives CASSHRTGRIYNEQFF.

This chain joins TRBV7-3 and TRBJ2-3; 8 nucleotides line up with TRBD2. The CDR3 covers 15 residues. V lost 3 bases to trimming and J lost 2 bases; unmatched junction nucleotides: 4. Germline values: CDR1 SGHTA, CDR2 FQGTGA. CDR3 DNA: TGTGCCAGCAGCTTGCCGGGGGGGCCCACAGATACGCAGTATTTT. As protein: CASSLPGGPTDTQYF.

There are a few counts of this clone. The V call is TRBV6-5, the J call TRBJ2-1, with TRBD2 matching 9 bases. Germline values: CDR1 MNHEY, CDR2 SVGAGI. The CDR3 length is 15 residues. V was pared by 5 bases and J by 6 bases, with 8 bases of the junction left unmatched. CDR3 region: CASSPGGGGGNEQFF. The DNA for the CDR3 is TGTGCCAGCAGTCCAGGAGGCGGGGGGGGCAATGAGCAGTTCTTC.

The chain has TRBV6-1 and TRBJ2-7; D not resolved. V was trimmed by 5 bases and J by 2 bases, leaving 10 bases between them. CDR1 MNHNS and CDR2 SASEGT come from the germline V gene. This CDR3 spans 13 amino acids. CDR3: CASSSMMTYEQYF. The CDR3 DNA is TGTGCCAGCAGTAGCATGATGACCTACGAGCAGTACTTC.

This clone was seen many times. V gene TRBV5-8 combines with J gene TRBJ1-5; a possible D gene is TRBD1 (5 bases). The CDR3 loop spans 13 amino acids. Deletions cut 4 bases from V and 7 bases from J, with 12 bases between. Looked up from germline, CDR1 is SGHTS and CDR2 is YDEGEE. As DNA, the CDR3 is TGTGCCAGCAGCCGGGGCTTGGTCCAGCCCCAGCATTTT. Its protein is CASSRGLVQPQHF. Complete variable domain (other parts from reference TRBV5-8 and TRBJ1-5): EAGVTQSPTHLIKTRGQQATLRCSPISGHTSVYWYQQALGLGLQFLLWYDEGEERNRGNFPPRFSGRQFPNYSSELNVNALELEDSALYLCASSRGLVQPQHFGDGTRLSIL.

V is TRBV7-9 and J is TRBJ2-3, with D tentatively TRBD1 (5 bases). The V end lost 0 bases, the J end lost 1 base, and 17 bases lay between the germline ends. The CDR3 loop spans 18 amino acids. The germline V gene has CDR1 SEHNR and CDR2 FQNEAQ (reference sequence). CDR3 coding DNA: TGTGCCAGCAGCTTAGCAGCGAGACAGATTTTCGGCACAGATACGCAGTATTTT. As protein: CASSLAARQIFGTDTQYF.

This sequence joins TRBV7-2 and TRBJ2-3, with 7 bases lining up with TRBD1. The CDR3 length is 15 residues. J was trimmed by 4 bases and V by 5 bases; bases with no gene match: 9. Germline V gives CDR1 SGHTA, CDR2 FQGNSA. The CDR3: CASSIGQARADTQYF. In nucleotides, the CDR3 is TGTGCCAGCAGCATCGGACAGGCCCGAGCAGATACGCAGTATTTT.

On this clone: A single base separates this from a much larger clone, so it may be a read error. Other DNA variants within this sample encode the same CDR3. V gene TRBV6-6 combines with J gene TRBJ1-4; a possible D gene is TRBD1 (5 bases). Germline lookup yields CDR1 MNHNY and CDR2 SVGAGI (reference sequence). CDR3 length: 13 amino acids. V was clipped by 10 bases and J by 2 bases, with 11 bases between them. The CDR3 loop is CATRTSTNEKLFF. Here the CDR3 DNA reads TGTGCCACCCGGACATCGACTAATGAAAAACTGTTTTTT.

The chain has TRBV6-1 and TRBJ2-1; D is possibly TRBD2 (7 bases). Trimming took off 7 bases at V and 6 bases at J, with 19 bases between the two ends. The CDR3 length is 15 residues. CDR1 MNHNS and CDR2 SASEGT come from the germline V gene. CDR3 amino acids: CASTPWGRGINEQFF. CDR3 DNA sequence: TGTGCCAGCACCCCTTGGGGGCGGGGGATCAATGAGCAGTTCTTC.

The chain joins TRBV7-9 to TRBJ1-4; D remains ambiguous. The CDR3 is 14 residues long. Germline lookup yields CDR1 SEHNR and CDR2 FQNEAQ (reference sequence). Trimming pared 5 bases from V and 6 bases from J, leaving 13 bases between. The CDR3 DNA is TGTGCCAGCAGCCGGTCGTCAGGCCATGAAAAACTGTTTTTT. It is translated as CASSRSSGHEKLFF. Complete variable domain (other parts from reference TRBV7-9 and TRBJ1-4): DTGVSQNPRHKITKRGQNVTFRCDPISEHNRLYWYRQTLGQGPEFLTYFQNEAQLEKSRLLSDRFSAERPKGSFSTLEIQRTEQGDSAMYLCASSRSSGHEKLFFGSGTQLSVL.

The chain is built from TRBV9 and TRBJ2-1, with D perhaps TRBD2 (5 bases). The germline V gene encodes CDR1 SGDLS and CDR2 YYNGEE. Deletions cut 4 bases from V and 8 bases from J, with 13 bases between. The CDR3 runs 13 residues. The CDR3 spells CASSTSGIHEQFF. The CDR3 nucleotides read TGTGCCAGCAGCACATCCGGGATACATGAGCAGTTCTTC. Filled out from reference TRBV9 and TRBJ2-1, the complete variable domain reads DSGVTQTPKHLITATGQRVTLRCSPRSGDLSVYWYQQSLDQGLQFLIQYYNGEERAKGNILERFSAQQFPDLHSELNLSSLELGDSALYFCASSTSGIHEQFFGPGTRLTVL.

The J gene is TRBJ1-5, the V gene TRBV5-6; 7 bases fit TRBD1. The CDR3 runs to 14 residues. Trimming took 4 bases from V and 6 from J; bases not matched to a gene: 7. Germline lookup yields CDR1 SGHDT and CDR2 YYEEEE. CDR3 sequence: CASSGTARRQPQHF. The DNA for the CDR3 is TGTGCCAGCAGCGGGACAGCGCGGCGTCAGCCCCAGCATTTT.